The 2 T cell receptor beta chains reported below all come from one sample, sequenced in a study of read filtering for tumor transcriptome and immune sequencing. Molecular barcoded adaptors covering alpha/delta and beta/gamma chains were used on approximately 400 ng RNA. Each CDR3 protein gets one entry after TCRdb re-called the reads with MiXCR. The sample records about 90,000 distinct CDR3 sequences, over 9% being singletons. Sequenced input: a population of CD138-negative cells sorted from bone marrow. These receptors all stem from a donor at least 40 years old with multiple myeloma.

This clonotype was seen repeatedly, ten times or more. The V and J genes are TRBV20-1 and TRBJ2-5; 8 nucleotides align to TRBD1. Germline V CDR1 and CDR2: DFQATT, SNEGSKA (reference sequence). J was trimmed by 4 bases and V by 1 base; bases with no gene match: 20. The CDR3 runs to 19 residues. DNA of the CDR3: TGCAGTGCTAGAGTTGGCGGGATGGGGACAGGCGGAGGTCGAGAGACCCAGTACTTC. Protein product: CSARVGGMGTGGGRETQYF.

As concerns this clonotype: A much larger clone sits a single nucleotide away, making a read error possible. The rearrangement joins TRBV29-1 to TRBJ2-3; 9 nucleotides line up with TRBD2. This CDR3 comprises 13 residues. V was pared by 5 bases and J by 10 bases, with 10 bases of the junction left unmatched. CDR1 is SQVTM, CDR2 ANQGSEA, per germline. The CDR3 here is CSVLLAGLDAQYF. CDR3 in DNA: TGCAGCGTTCTCCTAGCGGGACTGGATGCGCAGTATTTT.